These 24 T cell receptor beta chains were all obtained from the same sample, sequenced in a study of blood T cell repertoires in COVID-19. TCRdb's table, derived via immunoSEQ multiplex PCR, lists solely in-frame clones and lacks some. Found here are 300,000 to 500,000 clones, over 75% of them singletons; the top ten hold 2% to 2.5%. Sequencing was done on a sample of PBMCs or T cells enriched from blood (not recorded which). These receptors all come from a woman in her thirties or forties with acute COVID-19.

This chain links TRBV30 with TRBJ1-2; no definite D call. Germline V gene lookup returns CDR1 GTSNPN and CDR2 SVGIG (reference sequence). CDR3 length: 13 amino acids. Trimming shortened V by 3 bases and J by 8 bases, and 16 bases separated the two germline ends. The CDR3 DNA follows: TGTGCCTGGAGGTGGCAGGCAGGTGGAGGCTACACCTTC. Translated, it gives CAWRWQAGGGYTF.

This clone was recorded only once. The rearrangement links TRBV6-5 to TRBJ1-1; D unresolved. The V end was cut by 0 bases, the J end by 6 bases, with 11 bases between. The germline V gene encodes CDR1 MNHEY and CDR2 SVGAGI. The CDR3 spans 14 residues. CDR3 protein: CASSYSTGIAEAFF. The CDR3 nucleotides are TGTGCCAGCAGTTACTCGACGGGAATCGCTGAAGCTTTCTTT.

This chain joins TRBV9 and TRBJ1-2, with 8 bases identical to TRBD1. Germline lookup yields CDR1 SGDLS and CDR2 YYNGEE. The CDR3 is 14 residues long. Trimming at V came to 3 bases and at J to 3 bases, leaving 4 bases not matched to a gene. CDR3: CASSEDRDDYGYTF. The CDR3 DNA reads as TGTGCCAGCAGCGAGGACAGGGACGACTATGGCTACACCTTC.

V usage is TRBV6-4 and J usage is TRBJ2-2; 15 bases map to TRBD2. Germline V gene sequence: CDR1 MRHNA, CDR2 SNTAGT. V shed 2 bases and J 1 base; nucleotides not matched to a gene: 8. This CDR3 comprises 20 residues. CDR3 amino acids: CASSDPRTSGGARNTGELFF. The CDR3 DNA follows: TGTGCCAGCAGTGACCCCCGGACTAGCGGGGGGGCGAGGAACACCGGGGAGCTGTTTTTT.

The CDR3 reads CASSEVRTSNEQFF. The DNA of the CDR3 is TGTGCCAGCAGTGAAGTACGAACTTCCAATGAGCAGTTCTTC. V and J are TRBV6-1 and TRBJ2-1; D is undetermined. The length of the CDR3 is 14 residues. Germline V gene lookup returns CDR1 MNHNS and CDR2 SASEGT. Trimming left V 1 base short and J 6 bases short, with 10 bases between.

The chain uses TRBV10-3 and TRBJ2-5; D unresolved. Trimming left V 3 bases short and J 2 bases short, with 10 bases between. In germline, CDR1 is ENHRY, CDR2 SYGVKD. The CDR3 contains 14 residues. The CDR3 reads CAISDPNRQETQYF. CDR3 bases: TGTGCCATCAGTGATCCTAACAGACAAGAGACCCAGTACTTC.

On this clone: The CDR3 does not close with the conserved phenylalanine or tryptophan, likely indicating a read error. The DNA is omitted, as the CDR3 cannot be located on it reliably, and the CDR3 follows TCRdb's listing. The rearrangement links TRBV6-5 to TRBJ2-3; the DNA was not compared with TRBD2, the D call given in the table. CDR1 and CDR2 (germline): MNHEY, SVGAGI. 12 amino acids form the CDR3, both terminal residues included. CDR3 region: CASSSLAGGLAG.

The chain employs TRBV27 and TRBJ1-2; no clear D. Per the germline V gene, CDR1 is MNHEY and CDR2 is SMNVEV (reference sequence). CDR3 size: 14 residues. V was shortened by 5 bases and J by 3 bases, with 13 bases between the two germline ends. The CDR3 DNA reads TGTGCCAGCAGTCCGATAGGACTATACTATGGCTACACCTTC. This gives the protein CASSPIGLYYGYTF.

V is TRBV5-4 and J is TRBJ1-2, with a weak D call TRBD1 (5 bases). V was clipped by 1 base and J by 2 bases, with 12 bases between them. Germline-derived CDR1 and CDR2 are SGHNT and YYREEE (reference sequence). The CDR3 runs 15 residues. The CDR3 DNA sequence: TGTGCCAGCAGCTTGTGGGGCTTTCCGAACTATGGCTACACCTTC. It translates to CASSLWGFPNYGYTF.

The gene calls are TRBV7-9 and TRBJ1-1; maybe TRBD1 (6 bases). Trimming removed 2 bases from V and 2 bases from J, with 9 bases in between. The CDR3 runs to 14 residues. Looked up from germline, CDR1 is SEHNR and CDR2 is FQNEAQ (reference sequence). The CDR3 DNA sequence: TGTGCCAGCAGCTTATCTGGGGGCAACACTGAAGCTTTCTTT. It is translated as CASSLSGGNTEAFF.

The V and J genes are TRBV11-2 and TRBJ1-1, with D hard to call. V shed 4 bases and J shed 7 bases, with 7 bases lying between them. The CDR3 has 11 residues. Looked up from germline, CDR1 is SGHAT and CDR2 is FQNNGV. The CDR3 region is CASSSTDEAFF. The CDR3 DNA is TGTGCCAGCAGCTCTACAGATGAAGCTTTCTTT. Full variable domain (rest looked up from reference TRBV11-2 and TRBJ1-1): EAGVAQSPRYKIIEKRQSVAFWCNPISGHATLYWYQQILGQGPKLLIQFQNNGVVDDSQLPKDRFSAERLKGVDSTLKIQPAKLEDSAVYLCASSSTDEAFFGQGTRLTVV.

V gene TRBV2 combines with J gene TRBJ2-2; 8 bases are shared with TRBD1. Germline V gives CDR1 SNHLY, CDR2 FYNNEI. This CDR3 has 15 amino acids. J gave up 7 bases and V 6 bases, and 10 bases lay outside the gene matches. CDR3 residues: CASRGSDTGGGELFF. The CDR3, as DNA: TGTGCCAGCAGGGGATCGGACACAGGGGGCGGGGAGCTGTTTTTT. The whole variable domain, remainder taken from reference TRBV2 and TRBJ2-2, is EPEVTQTPSHQVTQMGQEVILRCVPISNHLYFYWYRQILGQKVEFLVSFYNNEISEKSEIFDDQFSVERPDGSNFTLKIRSTKLEDSAMYFCASRGSDTGGGELFFGEGSRLTVL.

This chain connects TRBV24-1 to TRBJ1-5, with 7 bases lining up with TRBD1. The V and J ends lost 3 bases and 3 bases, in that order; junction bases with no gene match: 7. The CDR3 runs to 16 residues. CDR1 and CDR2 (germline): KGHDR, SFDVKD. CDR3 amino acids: CATSDAGQIPNQPQHF. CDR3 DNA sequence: TGTGCCACCAGTGATGCGGGACAGATCCCCAATCAGCCCCAGCATTTT.

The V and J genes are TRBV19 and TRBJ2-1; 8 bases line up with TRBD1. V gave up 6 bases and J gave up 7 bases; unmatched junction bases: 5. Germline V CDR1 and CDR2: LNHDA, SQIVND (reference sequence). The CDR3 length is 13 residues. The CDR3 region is CASSPRQGNEQFF. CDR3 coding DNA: TGTGCCAGTAGCCCTCGACAGGGGAATGAGCAGTTCTTC.

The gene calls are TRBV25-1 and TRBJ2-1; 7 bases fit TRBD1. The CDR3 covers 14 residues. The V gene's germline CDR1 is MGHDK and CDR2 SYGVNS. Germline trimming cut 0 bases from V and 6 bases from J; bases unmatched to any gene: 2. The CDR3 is CASSEYGQVNEQFF. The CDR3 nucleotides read TGTGCCAGCAGTGAATACGGACAGGTCAATGAGCAGTTCTTC.

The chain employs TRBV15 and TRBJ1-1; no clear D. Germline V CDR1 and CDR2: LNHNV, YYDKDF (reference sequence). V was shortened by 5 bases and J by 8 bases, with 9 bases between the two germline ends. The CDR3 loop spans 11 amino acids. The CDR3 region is CATSSGPEAFF. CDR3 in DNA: TGTGCCACCAGCTCTGGCCCAGAAGCTTTCTTT. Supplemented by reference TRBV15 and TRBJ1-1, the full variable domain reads DAMVIQNPRYQVTQFGKPVTLSCSQTLNHNVMYWYQQKSSQAPKLLFHYYDKDFNNEADTPDNFQSRRPNTSFCFLDIRSPGLGDTAMYLCATSSGPEAFFGQGTRLTVV.

For the CDR3, the DNA is TGCGCCAGCAGCTTTTCTCCAGGGTCTACCAATGAAAAACTGTTTTTT. Amino acid sequence: CASSFSPGSTNEKLFF. The chain employs TRBV5-1 and TRBJ1-4; D is possibly TRBD1 (5 bases). Trimming left V 2 bases short and J 5 bases short, with 16 bases between. This CDR3 comprises 16 residues. Germline V gene data show CDR1 as SGHRS and CDR2 as YFSETQ.

DNA for the CDR3: TGTGCCTGGAGTTCCCGGAGGCAAGAGACCCAGTACTTC. It encodes CAWSSRRQETQYF. This chain links TRBV30 with TRBJ2-5, with D possibly TRBD2 on 5 matching bases. This CDR3 spans 13 amino acids. Germline assignment: CDR1 GTSNPN and CDR2 SVGIG (reference sequence). Between the trimmed V and J ends, which lost 2 bases and 2 bases, there was a span of 9 bases.

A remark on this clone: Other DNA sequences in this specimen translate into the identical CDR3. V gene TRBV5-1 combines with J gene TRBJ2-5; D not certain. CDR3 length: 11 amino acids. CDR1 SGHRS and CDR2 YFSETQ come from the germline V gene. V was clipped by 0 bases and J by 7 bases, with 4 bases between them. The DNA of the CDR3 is TGCGCCAGCAGCTTGGGAGGGACCCAGTACTTC. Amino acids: CASSLGGTQYF.

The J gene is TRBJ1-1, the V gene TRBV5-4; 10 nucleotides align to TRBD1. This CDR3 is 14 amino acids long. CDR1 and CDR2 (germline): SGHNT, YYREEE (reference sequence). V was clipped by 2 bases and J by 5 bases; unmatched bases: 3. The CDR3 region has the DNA TGTGCCAGCAGCTTCGACAGGGGGCGGACTGAAGCTTTCTTT. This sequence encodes CASSFDRGRTEAFF.

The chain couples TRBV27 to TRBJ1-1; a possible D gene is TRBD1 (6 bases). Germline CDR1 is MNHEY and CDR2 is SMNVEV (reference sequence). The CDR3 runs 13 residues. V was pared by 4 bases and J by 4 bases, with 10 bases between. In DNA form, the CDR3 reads TGTGCCAGCAGTTCACAGGGTGGCACTGAAGCTTTCTTT. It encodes CASSSQGGTEAFF.

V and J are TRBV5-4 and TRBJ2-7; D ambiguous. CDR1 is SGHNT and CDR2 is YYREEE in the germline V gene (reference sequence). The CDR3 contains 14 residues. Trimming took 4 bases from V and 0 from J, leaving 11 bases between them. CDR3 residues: CASSLRHRSYEQYF. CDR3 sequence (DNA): TGTGCCAGCAGCCTCCGACACCGCTCCTACGAGCAGTACTTC.

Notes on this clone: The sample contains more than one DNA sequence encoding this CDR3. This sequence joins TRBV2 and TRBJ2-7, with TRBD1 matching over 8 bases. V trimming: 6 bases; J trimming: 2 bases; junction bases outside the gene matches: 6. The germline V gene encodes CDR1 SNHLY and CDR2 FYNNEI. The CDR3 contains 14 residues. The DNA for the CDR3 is TGTGCCAGCAGCGTCGGGACAGGAACCTACGAGCAGTACTTC. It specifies CASSVGTGTYEQYF.

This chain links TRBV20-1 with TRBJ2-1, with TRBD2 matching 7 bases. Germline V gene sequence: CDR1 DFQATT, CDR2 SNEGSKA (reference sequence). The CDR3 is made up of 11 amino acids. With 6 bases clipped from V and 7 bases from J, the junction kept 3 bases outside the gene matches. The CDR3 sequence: CSAPLANEQFF. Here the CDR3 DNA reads TGCAGTGCCCCACTAGCGAATGAGCAGTTCTTC.